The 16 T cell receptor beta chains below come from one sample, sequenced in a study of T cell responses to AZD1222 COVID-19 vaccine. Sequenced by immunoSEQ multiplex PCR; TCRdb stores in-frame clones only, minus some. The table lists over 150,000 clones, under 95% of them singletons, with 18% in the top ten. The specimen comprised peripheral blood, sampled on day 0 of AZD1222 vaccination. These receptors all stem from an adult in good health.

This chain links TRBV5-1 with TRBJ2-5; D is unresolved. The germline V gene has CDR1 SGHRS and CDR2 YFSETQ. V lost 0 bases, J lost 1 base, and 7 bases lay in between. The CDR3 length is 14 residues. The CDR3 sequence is CASSLGGVQETQYF. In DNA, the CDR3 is TGCGCCAGCAGCTTGGGGGGTGTCCAAGAGACCCAGTACTTC. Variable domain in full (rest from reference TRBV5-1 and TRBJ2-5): KAGVTQTPRYLIKTRGQQVTLSCSPISGHRSVSWYQQTPGQGLQFLFEYFSETQRNKGNFPGRFSGRQFSNSRSEMNVSTLELGDSALYLCASSLGGVQETQYFGPGTRLLVL.

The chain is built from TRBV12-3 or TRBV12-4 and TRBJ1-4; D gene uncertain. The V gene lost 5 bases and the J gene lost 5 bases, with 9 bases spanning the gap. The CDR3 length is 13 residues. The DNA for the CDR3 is TGTGCCAGCAGTCCTCTCCCAAATGAAAAACTGTTTTTT. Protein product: CASSPLPNEKLFF.

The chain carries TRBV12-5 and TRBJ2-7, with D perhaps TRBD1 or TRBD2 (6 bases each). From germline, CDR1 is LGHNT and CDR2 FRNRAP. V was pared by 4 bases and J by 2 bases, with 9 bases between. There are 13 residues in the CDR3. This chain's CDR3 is CASGSRGAYEQYF. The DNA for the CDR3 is TGTGCTAGTGGTTCAAGGGGGGCCTACGAGCAGTACTTC.

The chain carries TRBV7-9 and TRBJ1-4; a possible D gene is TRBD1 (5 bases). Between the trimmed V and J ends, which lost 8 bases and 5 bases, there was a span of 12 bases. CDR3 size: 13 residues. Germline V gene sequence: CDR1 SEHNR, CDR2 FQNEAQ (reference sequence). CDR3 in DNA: TGTGCCAGCCGGGGCGGGCCCAATGAAAAACTGTTTTTT. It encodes CASRGGPNEKLFF.

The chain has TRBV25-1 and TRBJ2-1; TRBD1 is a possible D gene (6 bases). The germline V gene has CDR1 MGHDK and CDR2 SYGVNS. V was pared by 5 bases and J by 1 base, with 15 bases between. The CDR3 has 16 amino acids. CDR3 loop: CASSLTGFTSYNEQFF. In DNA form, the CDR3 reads TGTGCCAGCAGTCTAACAGGGTTTACGTCCTACAATGAGCAGTTCTTC. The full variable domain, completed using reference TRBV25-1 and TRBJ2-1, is EADIYQTPRYLVIGTGKKITLECSQTMGHDKMYWYQQDPGMELHLIHYSYGVNSTEKGDLSSESTVSRIRTEHFPLTLESARPSHTSQYLCASSLTGFTSYNEQFFGPGTRLTVL.

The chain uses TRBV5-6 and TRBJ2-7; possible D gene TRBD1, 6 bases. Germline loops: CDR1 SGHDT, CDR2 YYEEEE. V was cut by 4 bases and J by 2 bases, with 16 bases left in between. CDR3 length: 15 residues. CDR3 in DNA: TGTGCCAGCAGCCCACCAAGGGACAACACCTACGAGCAGTACTTC. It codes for CASSPPRDNTYEQYF.

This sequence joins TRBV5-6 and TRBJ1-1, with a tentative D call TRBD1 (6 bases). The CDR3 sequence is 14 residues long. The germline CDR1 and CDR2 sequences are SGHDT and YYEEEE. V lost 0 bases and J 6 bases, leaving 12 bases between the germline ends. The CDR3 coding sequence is TGTGCCAGCAGCTTGGAACAGGGTGTTCCTGAAGCTTTCTTT. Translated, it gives CASSLEQGVPEAFF.

DNA of the CDR3: TGTGCCAGCAGTTACTCGAGCGGGGGCATCAATGAGCAGTTCTTC. Its translation: CASSYSSGGINEQFF. The rearrangement joins TRBV6-5 to TRBJ2-1; 8 bases are shared with TRBD2. After removal of 0 bases from V and 6 bases from J, the junction contained 4 bases not matched to a gene. This CDR3 spans 15 amino acids. Germline V CDR1 and CDR2: MNHEY, SVGAGI.

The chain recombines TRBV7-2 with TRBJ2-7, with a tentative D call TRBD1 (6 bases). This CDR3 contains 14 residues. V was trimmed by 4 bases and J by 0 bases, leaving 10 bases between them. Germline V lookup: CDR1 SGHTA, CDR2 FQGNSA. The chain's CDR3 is CASSSNRASYEQYF. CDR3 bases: TGTGCCAGCAGCTCAAACAGGGCCTCCTACGAGCAGTACTTC.

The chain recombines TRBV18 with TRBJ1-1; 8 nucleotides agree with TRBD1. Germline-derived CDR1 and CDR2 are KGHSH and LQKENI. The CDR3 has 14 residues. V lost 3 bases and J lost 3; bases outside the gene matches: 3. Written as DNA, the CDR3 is TGTGCCAGCTCACCGACAGGGGCTGACACTGAAGCTTTCTTT. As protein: CASSPTGADTEAFF.

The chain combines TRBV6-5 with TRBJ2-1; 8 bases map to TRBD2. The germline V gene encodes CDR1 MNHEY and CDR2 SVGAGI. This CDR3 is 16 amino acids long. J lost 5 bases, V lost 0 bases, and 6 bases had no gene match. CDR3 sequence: CASSYSSQRGNNEQFF. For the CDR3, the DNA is TGTGCCAGCAGTTACTCGTCCCAGCGGGGGAACAATGAGCAGTTCTTC.

Here the CDR3 DNA reads TGTGCCTGGAGGACAGGGGGCGCGAAAAAACTGTTTTTT. Translated, it gives CAWRTGGAKKLFF. The V gene is TRBV30, the J gene TRBJ1-4; 10 bases fit TRBD1. After removal of 3 bases from V and 9 bases from J, the junction contained 4 bases not matched to a gene. Germline V gene lookup returns CDR1 GTSNPN and CDR2 SVGIG (reference sequence). The CDR3 totals 13 residues.

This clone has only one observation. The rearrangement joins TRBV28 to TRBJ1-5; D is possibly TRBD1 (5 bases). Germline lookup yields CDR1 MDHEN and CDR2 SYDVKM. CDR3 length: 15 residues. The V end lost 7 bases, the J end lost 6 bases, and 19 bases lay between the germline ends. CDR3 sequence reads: CASIPPGDWVQPQHF. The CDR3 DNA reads TGTGCCAGCATTCCCCCGGGGGATTGGGTTCAGCCCCAGCATTTT.

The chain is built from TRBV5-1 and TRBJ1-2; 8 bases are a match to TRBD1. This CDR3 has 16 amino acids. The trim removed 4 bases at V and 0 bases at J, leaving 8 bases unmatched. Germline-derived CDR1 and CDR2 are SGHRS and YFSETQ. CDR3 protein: CASSTGTGGPNYGYTF. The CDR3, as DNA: TGCGCCAGCAGCACCGGGACAGGCGGGCCTAACTATGGCTACACCTTC.

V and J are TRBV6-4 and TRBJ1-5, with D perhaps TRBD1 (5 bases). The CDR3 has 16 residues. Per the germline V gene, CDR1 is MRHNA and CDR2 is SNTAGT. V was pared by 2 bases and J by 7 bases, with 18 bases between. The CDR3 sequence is CASSDRTRALMQPQHF. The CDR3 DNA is TGTGCCAGCAGTGACAGGACAAGGGCCCTAATGCAGCCCCAGCATTTT.

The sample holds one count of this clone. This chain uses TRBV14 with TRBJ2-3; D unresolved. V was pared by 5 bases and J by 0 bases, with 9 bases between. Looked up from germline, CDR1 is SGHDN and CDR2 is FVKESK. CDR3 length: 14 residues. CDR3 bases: TGTGCCAGCAGCATAGAATGGAGCACAGATACGCAGTATTTT. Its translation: CASSIEWSTDTQYF.